This TCR beta chain is drawn from a study of blood T cell repertoires in COVID-19 (dated by TCRdb to about 2020). With respect to the entire study: Samples covering the acute and convalescent phases of COVID-19 were provided by collaborators in the United States, Italy and Spain. The prospective study material was composed of cDNA or gDNA derived from T cells, B-cell-depleted T cells, or PBMCs. Deeply sampled blood TCRbeta repertoires from subjects exposed to, actively infected with, or recovered from COVID-19 were included in the dataset. The repertoires were released in a freely available public database intended as a resource for research on the immune response to SARS-CoV-2. Samples were obtained from the ongoing ImmuneRACE study (first 160 participants) and from over 1,000 subjects provided by 6 global collaborators. A de-identified subject ID, COVID-19 status, age in years and sex were almost always included in the sample metadata. Where available, HLA class I and class II types were obtained from metadata supplied by the sample provider rather than from assay-based typing.

Regarding this clone: Its antigen remains undetermined. No base qualities exist here, and no much larger clone lies one base off it.

Collaborating institutions collected whole blood in K2EDTA tubes following their own protocols. Collaborator samples were shipped for TCRbeta analysis as frozen whole blood, isolated PBMCs, or DNA extracted from either sample type. The CDR3, cysteine through phenylalanine, is 16 amino acids long. Only the CDR3 DNA stays, 48 bases, in frame from base 1. Germline trimming amounts to 5 bases on V and 7 bases on J, with 11 as the count of junction bases outside the gene matches. CDR1 and CDR2 (WSHSY, SAAADI) derive from the germline V gene. TCRbeta CDR3 regions were amplified from genomic DNA by means of the immunoSEQ Assay, a bias-controlled multiplex PCR. Processing in the source paper ran as follows. Nucleated cell counts per sample were estimated from amplification of reference gene primers within the assay. To quantify the absolute abundance of each unique TCRbeta CDR3 rearrangement, sequence reads were collapsed and filtered. For each sample, productive Simpson clonality was calculated as the square root of Simpson's diversity index across productive rearrangements. As stored in TCRdb, this immuneACCESS dataset retains in-frame rearrangements with V and J assigned. A fraction of the clones does not appear; measured against another copy, unresolved V genes explain less than half of the discrepancy, and the remainder lacks a known reason. That table gives V, J and clone size, and the DNA gave D and trimming. This sample has about 110,000 clones in its table, and 70% to 90% of those were observed once. The ten largest account for roughly 4.9% of the sample.

Study-level results and caveats: How much clinical and demographic metadata was included differed by source and by participant, and the metadata was provided uncurated.

This chain joins TRBV10-2 to TRBJ2-1; 10 middle bases align to TRBD2. The sample consisted of peripheral blood. This clonotype was obtained from a man aged 40-50 years with active or convalescent COVID-19. The CDR3 is CASSRTSGGSWNEQFF. The DNA is as follows: TGCGCCAGCAGTAGGACTAGCGGAGGGTCCTGGAATGAGCAGTTCTTC.